This entry describes one T cell receptor (beta chain). Germline lookup yields CDR1 MNHEY and CDR2 SMNVEV (reference sequence). Trimming took off 2 bases at V and 5 bases at J, with 21 bases between the two ends. The CDR3 covers 17 residues. Only in-frame clones appear in the TCRdb table, and some are missing; sequencing was by immunoSEQ multiplex PCR. This table holds around 67,000 clones, more than 75% found once. The source of the sample is a study of blood T cell repertoires in COVID-19. The receptor was derived from a human donor in a cohort sampled during active COVID-19. The chain uses TRBV27 and TRBJ1-2, with D possibly TRBD1 on 6 matching bases. The sequenced sample was peripheral blood. Here the CDR3 reads CASSLIAPTGTSYGYTF. The CDR3 DNA sequence: TGTGCCAGCAGTTTAATTGCCCCGACAGGTACCTCTTATGGCTACACCTTC.